Included here is one TCR beta chain sequence, with context. Its antigen remains unidentified. Base qualities are not at hand, and no much larger clone is one base apart. This entry is derived from a study of T cell clones after liver transplantation (dated by TCRdb to about 2019). Broadly, across the study: ITN030ST, the source of the samples, was a randomized trial that attempted immunosuppression withdrawal within 2 years of liver transplantation. As an antigen-independent comparator for donor-reactive sequences, third party-reactive TCRbeta sequences were also identified from pre-transplant MLRs. Blood samples were taken pre-transplant, pre-randomization before withdrawal, and post-randomization after full withdrawal or failed withdrawal. Donor-reactive T cell clones were identified using TCRbeta sequencing after a pre-transplant mixed lymphocyte reaction and were then followed in post-transplant blood. Of the 8 liver transplant recipients making up the studied cohort, 3 were classified as tolerant and 5 as non-tolerant. Subjects received no induction therapy and standard immunosuppression until randomization at 12-24 months post-transplant. Tolerance meant complete immunosuppression withdrawal for at least one year without liver enzymes rising beyond twice the upper limit of normal. Three of the eight recipients were HCV-positive; the others were transplanted for non-autoimmune, non-viral indications. The study at large found these results: In two subjects, low numbers of available donor cells limited the measurable donor-reactive repertoire. Conclusions were preliminary, limited by small, heterogeneous patient numbers and non-standardized post-transplant time points. A significant post-transplant decrease in circulating donor-reactive CD4 TCRbeta sequences was observed in most of the 8 subjects, irrespective of tolerance or HCV status. Donor-reactive sequences decreased more than third party-reactive sequences, which suggests partial antigen-specific deletion that was not related to withdrawal success. When repertoire turnover was accounted for, significantly reduced detection of donor-reactive sequences was found in 7 of 8 subjects for CD4 and in 8 of 8 subjects for CD8. Without allograft tissue specimens, donor-reactive T cells may have migrated into the graft rather than being deleted.

Sequences SEHNR (CDR1) and FQNEAQ (CDR2) are obtained from the germline V gene (reference sequence). Trimming takes 3 bases from V and 5 bases from J, and the germline ends sit 17 bases apart. CDR3 length: 15 amino acids, cysteine to phenylalanine. Only the CDR3 region is kept as DNA, spanning 45 bases read in frame from base 1. Unstimulated PBMCs, after thawing, were stained for CD3, CD4 and CD8 and then FACS-sorted into CD3+CD4+ and CD3+CD8+ populations. All 8 studied subjects were randomized to withdrawal of immunosuppression. The Qiagen DNeasy Blood and Tissue Kit was used to isolate genomic DNA. Using immunoSEQ, frozen genomic DNA was subjected to high-throughput TCRbeta CDR3 sequencing, a process that included PCR amplification, mapping, bias correction and internal controls. For the original study's pipeline: Productive rearrangements were kept, and unique TCRbeta sequences were defined by CDR3 nucleotide sequence plus V and J gene. A sequence counted as donor-reactive only if the sequence showed at least 5-fold expansion in CFSE-low cells compared with unstimulated pre-transplant cells and had a frequency of at least 0.01%. To ensure at least 90% detection power, minimum frequency thresholds were set for each subject based on that subject's lowest-template unstimulated sample. Jensen-Shannon divergence between the top 1000 TCRbeta sequences after and before transplant was used to measure repertoire turnover. Two-sided Fisher's exact tests were used to test for changes in the detection of donor-reactive sequences. The table comes from immuneACCESS by way of TCRdb, which keeps in-frame sequences with V and J called. Part of the clones is missing from these tables; in studies checked, under half for an unresolved V gene and the rest for unknown reasons. V and J calls and clone size are copied from that table; D and trimming were computed from the DNA. This sample comprises around 76,000 clones, under 90% of them detected only once. Jointly, the top ten make up 0.79% of the sample.

This receptor was identified in a human patient who received a liver transplant. Post transplant, some T cells may arise from the graft donor. The rearrangement combines TRBV7-9 with TRBJ2-7, with no reliable assignment of the D segment. The sample in question was CD4+ T cells from blood, obtained 12 months after liver transplant. The DNA sequence is TGTGCCAGCAGCTTTCGAGGCGTGGGTTCACACGAGCAGTACTTC. The resulting protein is CASSFRGVGSHEQYF.